What follows are 31 T cell receptor beta chains derived from one specimen sequenced in a study of identical twins. TCRdb used MiXCR to reprocess the 5' RACE reads, holding one entry per CDR3 protein. The table includes 1.5 million to 2 million distinct CDR3 sequences, roughly a third detected once. The sequencing sample was made of cord blood. All receptors derive from a newborn girl in good health.

V usage is TRBV6-6 and J usage is TRBJ2-2; 9 nucleotides align to TRBD1. This CDR3 is 14 amino acids long. After removal of 4 bases from V and 6 bases from J, the junction contained 3 bases not matched to a gene. CDR1 is MNHNY and CDR2 is SVGAGI in the germline V gene (reference sequence). The CDR3 spells CASSLRDRAGELFF. CDR3 coding DNA: TGTGCCAGCAGTTTGCGGGACAGGGCCGGGGAGCTGTTTTTT.

This clonotype turned up a few times. The chain recombines TRBV11-2 with TRBJ1-2; D gene unclear. V gave up 6 bases and J gave up 11 bases, with 4 bases separating them. CDR3 length: 8 amino acids. Germline V lookup: CDR1 SGHAT, CDR2 FQNNGV. In DNA form, the CDR3 reads TGTGCCAGCAGACCTTACACCTTC. It specifies CASRPYTF.

The chain employs TRBV5-1 and TRBJ2-1; 9 bases agree with TRBD1. Trimming took 2 bases from V and 4 from J; bases not matched to a gene: 7. Per germline, CDR1 SGHRS and CDR2 YFSETQ. This CDR3 spans 16 amino acids. CDR3 sequence: CASSFDPGQGYNEQFF. As DNA, the CDR3 is TGCGCCAGCAGCTTCGATCCGGGACAGGGATACAATGAGCAGTTCTTC.

The gene calls are TRBV30 and TRBJ1-5; D is perhaps TRBD1 (5 bases). The length of the CDR3 is 13 residues. V was cut by 2 bases and J by 5 bases, with 10 bases left in between. Germline V gene data show CDR1 as GTSNPN and CDR2 as SVGIG (reference sequence). This CDR3 is CAWSFRGDQPQHF. The CDR3, as DNA: TGTGCCTGGAGTTTCCGGGGGGATCAGCCCCAGCATTTT.

This clonotype was seen at least ten times. A junction end diverges from the germline sequence, so it may reflect a read error. For the CDR3, the DNA is TGTGCCAGCAGTTTAGCGGGGGTCCAAGAGACCCAGTACTTC. Amino acid sequence: CASSLAGVQETQYF. The rearrangement links TRBV5-1 to TRBJ2-5; 9 nucleotides agree with TRBD2. The germline gives CDR1 SGHRS, CDR2 YFSETQ. CDR3 length equals 14 residues. The complete variable domain, with remaining parts taken from reference TRBV5-1 and TRBJ2-5, reads KAGVTQTPRYLIKTRGQQVTLSCSPISGHRSVSWYQQTPGQGLQFLFEYFSETQRNKGNFPGRFSGRQFSNSRSEMNVSTLELGDSALYLCASSLAGVQETQYFGPGTRLLVL.

The chain recombines TRBV2 with TRBJ2-1, with a tentative D call TRBD2 (6 bases). The DNA end lines up better with TRBJ2-7; the J call may be wrong. Looked up from germline, CDR1 is SNHLY and CDR2 is FYNNEI. The CDR3 spans 16 residues. As DNA, the CDR3 is TGTGCCAGCAGTGGGATGGGGGGAAGCTCCTACAATGAGCAGTACTTC. Encoded protein: CASSGMGGSSYNEQYF.

CDR3 residues: CASSQAQHRMVGNQPQHF. CDR3 in DNA: TGTGCCAGCAGCCAAGCGCAACATAGGATGGTTGGGAATCAGCCCCAGCATTTT. The chain is built from TRBV4-2 and TRBJ1-5; D ambiguous. The CDR3 runs 18 residues. Trimming took off 1 base at V and 4 bases at J, with 20 bases between the two ends. Per germline, CDR1 LGHNA and CDR2 YNFKEQ.

The chain has TRBV4-1 and TRBJ1-1; D is possibly TRBD1 (5 bases). From germline, CDR1 is MGHRA and CDR2 YSYEKL. The CDR3 covers 14 residues. V lost 0 bases to trimming and J lost 5 bases, with 10 bases between them. The DNA of the CDR3 is TGCGCCAGCAGCCAAGAAAGGGGACTGACTGAAGCTTTCTTT. It yields the protein CASSQERGLTEAFF.

The chain joins TRBV10-3 to TRBJ2-3; 13 bases map to TRBD2. Germline V CDR1 and CDR2: ENHRY, SYGVKD. CDR3 size: 17 residues. V was clipped by 6 bases and J by 6 bases; unmatched bases: 12. The CDR3 here is CAISNGLAGARGDTQYF. The CDR3 DNA reads TGTGCCATCAGCAATGGACTAGCGGGGGCCCGGGGGGATACGCAGTATTTT.

The chain couples TRBV25-1 to TRBJ1-6; weak D call: TRBD1 (6 bases). Looked up from germline, CDR1 is MGHDK and CDR2 is SYGVNS. CDR3 length equals 16 residues. V lost 4 bases, J lost 0 bases, and 10 bases lay in between. CDR3 protein: CASSAQTGSYNSPLHF. The CDR3 DNA reads as TGTGCCAGCAGTGCCCAGACAGGCTCCTATAATTCACCCCTCCACTTT.

The chain carries TRBV5-1 and TRBJ2-5; TRBD2 agrees at 12 bases. With V trimmed by 5 bases and J by 12 bases, 11 bases remained unmatched. Germline V gene data show CDR1 as SGHRS and CDR2 as YFSETQ. The CDR3 loop spans 14 amino acids. The CDR3 loop reads CASSRLAGATGEYF. The CDR3 nucleotides are TGCGCCAGCAGTCGACTAGCGGGAGCCACCGGGGAGTACTTC.

CDR3 sequence (DNA): TGCAGTGCTATTCCGGGGAGCCACACAGATACGCAGTATTTT. Translating it yields CSAIPGSHTDTQYF. V and J are TRBV20-1 and TRBJ2-3, with D maybe TRBD2 (5 bases). This CDR3 is built from 14 residues. Between the trimmed V and J ends, which lost 4 bases and 2 bases, there was a span of 13 bases. The germline CDR1 and CDR2 sequences are DFQATT and SNEGSKA (reference sequence).

In its sample, this clonotype was seen a few times. Here the CDR3 DNA reads TGTGCCAGCAGCTCGCGACTAGCGGGAGGACGGGCTGATACGCAGTATTTT. Residues: CASSSRLAGGRADTQYF. The chain uses TRBV3-1 and TRBJ2-3, with 13 bases lining up with TRBD2. Germline V gene sequence: CDR1 LGHDT, CDR2 YNNKEL (reference sequence). CDR3 length: 17 residues. The J segment lost 6 bases and the V segment lost 5 bases, leaving 11 bases of the junction unmatched.

For this clonotype: A read error may account for a junction end that differs from germline. The rearrangement links TRBV10-3 to TRBJ1-5; D is undetermined. This CDR3 comprises 16 residues. Germline values: CDR1 ENHRY, CDR2 SYGVKD. CDR3 bases: TGTGCCACCAGTGAGATCGCGGGTCGTAGCAATCAGCCCCAGCATTTT. Translated, it gives CATSEIAGRSNQPQHF.

There are a few counts of this clonotype. The rearrangement joins TRBV20-1 to TRBJ2-7, with D possibly TRBD2 on 5 matching bases. V was clipped by 0 bases and J by 3 bases, with 15 bases between them. Germline V lookup: CDR1 DFQATT, CDR2 SNEGSKA (reference sequence). The length of the CDR3 is 15 residues. The CDR3 region has the DNA TGCAGTGCTAGAGATGGATCGGGGAACTACTACGAGCAGTACTTC. Protein sequence: CSARDGSGNYYEQYF.

The V call is TRBV4-1, the J call TRBJ2-2; weak D call: TRBD1 (5 bases). Germline CDR1 MGHRA, CDR2 YSYEKL. The V and J ends lost 3 bases and 1 base respectively, with 15 bases between them. There are 17 residues in the CDR3. Here the CDR3 DNA reads TGCGCCAGCAGCCACGCCTTAGGGGCCAAGAACACCGGGGAGCTGTTTTTT. Its protein is CASSHALGAKNTGELFF.

V usage is TRBV10-3 and J usage is TRBJ2-3; TRBD2 aligns across 7 bases. With V trimmed by 5 bases and J by 6 bases, 11 bases remained unmatched. Germline V gene lookup returns CDR1 ENHRY and CDR2 SYGVKD. The CDR3 loop spans 15 amino acids. CDR3 region: CAISQAGGSADTQYF. The CDR3 coding sequence is TGTGCCATCAGTCAGGCGGGCGGGAGTGCCGATACGCAGTATTTT.

The V and J genes are TRBV7-9 and TRBJ2-3, with 11 nucleotides matching TRBD2. The CDR3 spans 17 residues. Germline lookup yields CDR1 SEHNR and CDR2 FQNEAQ (reference sequence). The V and J ends lost 5 bases and 0 bases, in that order; junction bases with no gene match: 7. CDR3 protein: CASSQASGRPSTDTQYF. The CDR3 DNA reads as TGTGCCAGCAGCCAAGCTAGCGGGAGGCCTAGCACAGATACGCAGTATTTT.

Many counts were recorded for this clonotype. The V and J genes are TRBV11-1 and TRBJ2-7, with D unresolved. The V end was cut by 4 bases, the J end by 0 bases, with 16 bases between. Germline V gives CDR1 SGHAT, CDR2 FQDESV (reference sequence). The CDR3 sequence is 16 residues long. DNA of the CDR3: TGTGCCAGCAGCTCACGGCCCCGAGGCTTCTCCTACGAGCAGTACTTC. Its translation is CASSSRPRGFSYEQYF.

The V and J genes are TRBV18 and TRBJ2-1; 8 positions match TRBD2. The CDR3 runs to 14 residues. CDR1 is KGHSH, CDR2 LQKENI, per germline. Trimming cost V 8 bases and J 6 bases; bases outside gene matches: 9. The CDR3 reads CASTYSGKFNEQFF. The CDR3 nucleotides read TGTGCCAGCACTTATAGCGGGAAGTTCAATGAGCAGTTCTTC.

The V gene is TRBV14, the J gene TRBJ1-6; D is unresolved. This CDR3 has 14 amino acids. The V end lost 0 bases, the J end lost 5 bases, and 5 bases lay between the germline ends. The germline V gene encodes CDR1 SGHDN and CDR2 FVKESK. Here the CDR3 reads CASSQDRNNSPLHF. In DNA, the CDR3 is TGTGCCAGCAGCCAAGACAGGAATAATTCACCCCTCCACTTT.

Concerning this clonotype: One end of the junction fails to match germline, which may point to a read error. V usage is TRBV25-1 and J usage is TRBJ2-7; D gene uncertain. The CDR3 length is 13 residues. The V gene's germline CDR1 is MGHDK and CDR2 SYGVNS. The CDR3 sequence is CASSEGETYERYF. In nucleotides, the CDR3 is TGTGCCAGCAGTGAAGGAGAGACCTACGAGCGGTACTTC.

The V gene is TRBV10-3, the J gene TRBJ2-7, with 9 bases identical to TRBD2. CDR1 and CDR2 (germline): ENHRY, SYGVKD. V was clipped by 2 bases and J by 2 bases; unmatched bases: 4. The length of the CDR3 is 15 residues. This CDR3 is CAISEASGRPYEQYF. The CDR3, as DNA: TGTGCCATCAGTGAGGCCAGCGGGAGGCCCTACGAGCAGTACTTC.

The chain links TRBV6-5 to TRBJ2-1; 12 nucleotides match TRBD2. V lost 0 bases, J lost 6 bases, and 9 bases stayed unmatched. This CDR3 has 18 residues. The germline V gene has CDR1 MNHEY and CDR2 SVGAGI. CDR3: CASSYSTAGLAGFNEQFF. CDR3 sequence (DNA): TGTGCCAGCAGTTACTCGACCGCGGGACTAGCGGGCTTCAATGAGCAGTTCTTC.

This clonotype was counted between two and nine times. The CDR3 protein is CSARSPTGVNQPQHF. CDR3 DNA: TGCAGTGCTAGATCCCCCACAGGGGTCAATCAGCCCCAGCATTTT. The chain employs TRBV20-1 and TRBJ1-5; the match to TRBD1 covers 7 bases. Trimming removed 2 bases from V and 3 bases from J; junction bases left unmatched: 7. This CDR3 is 15 amino acids long. Per germline, CDR1 DFQATT and CDR2 SNEGSKA (reference sequence).

In this sample, this clonotype turned up once. The gene calls are TRBV5-1 and TRBJ2-2, with TRBD1 as a possible D gene (6 bases). V dropped 6 bases and J dropped 6 bases, with 9 bases sitting between them. Germline CDR1 reads SGHRS; CDR2 reads YFSETQ. The CDR3 consists of 12 residues. The CDR3 bases are TGCGCCAGCACCCAGGGGTCCGGGGAGCTGTTTTTT. Amino acids: CASTQGSGELFF.

As concerns this clonotype: The junction shows a germline mismatch at one end, possibly a read error. This chain joins TRBV14 and TRBJ2-7; no definite D call. Germline CDR1 is SGHDN and CDR2 is FVKESK. The CDR3 loop spans 16 amino acids. The CDR3 nucleotides read TGTGCCAGCAGCCAAGATCGAGAATACAGTCGGTACGAGCAGGACTTC. As protein: CASSQDREYSRYEQDF.

A few counts support this clonotype. Here the CDR3 DNA reads TGTGCCAGCTCACCACCCTATGATACGCAGTATTTT. Amino acids: CASSPPYDTQYF. The V gene is TRBV18, the J gene TRBJ2-3; D gene unclear. The CDR3 totals 12 residues. Germline assignment: CDR1 KGHSH and CDR2 LQKENI. V gave up 0 bases and J gave up 6 bases, with 4 bases separating them.

The chain links TRBV7-2 to TRBJ1-5; perhaps TRBD1 as D (5 bases). The germline V gene encodes CDR1 SGHTA and CDR2 FQGNSA. This CDR3 is 16 amino acids long. Trimming left V 1 base short and J 1 base short, with 11 bases between. The CDR3 is CASSLDGGGSNQPQHF. The CDR3 nucleotides read TGTGCCAGCAGCTTAGATGGGGGGGGGAGCAATCAGCCCCAGCATTTT.

The CDR3 sequence is CASTRLAAHTGELFF. The CDR3 region has the DNA TGTGCCAGCACCAGACTAGCGGCCCACACCGGGGAGCTGTTTTTT. The chain carries TRBV6-6 and TRBJ2-2; 9 bases align to TRBD2. This CDR3 is 15 amino acids long. In germline, CDR1 is MNHNY, CDR2 SVGAGI (reference sequence). The junction had 6 bases not matched to a gene; V was cut back by 7 bases and J by 3 bases.

This clonotype appeared a few times. The chain carries TRBV7-9 and TRBJ1-5; no clear D. V lost 5 bases to trimming and J lost 5 bases, with 7 bases between them. The V gene's germline CDR1 is SEHNR and CDR2 FQNEAQ (reference sequence). This CDR3 region has 12 residues. DNA of the CDR3: TGTGCCAGCAGCGGCCGGGATCAGCCCCAGCATTTT. Translation: CASSGRDQPQHF.